A single sample gave rise to the 18 T cell receptor beta chains below, sequenced in a study of T cell repertoires in cytomegalovirus infection. These receptors have no identified antigens. TCRdb re-called the reads through MiXCR, storing one row per CDR3 protein. The table lists some 590,000 distinct CDR3 sequences, 40% of them singletons. The specimen was cultured PBMCs, collected from culture after CMV antigen stimulation. The receptors here all came from a human donor in good health (CMV status not recorded). Some clones in this sample may be carry-over from other donors' samples.

This clonotype occurred a few times. The CDR3 is CASSDQAPTVADTQYF. Written as DNA, the CDR3 is TGTGCCAGCAGTGACCAGGCCCCAACGGTCGCAGATACGCAGTATTTT. The gene calls are TRBV6-1 and TRBJ2-3; D not resolved. V was pared by 3 bases and J by 4 bases, with 17 bases between. From germline, CDR1 is MNHNS and CDR2 SASEGT. This CDR3 spans 16 amino acids.

The chain links TRBV28 to TRBJ2-2; the D gene is possibly TRBD1 (5 bases). CDR1 and CDR2 (germline): MDHEN, SYDVKM. The CDR3 is 17 residues long. The V and J ends lost 9 bases and 2 bases respectively, with 22 bases between them. CDR3 loop: CASHPKSGRQNTGELFF. In DNA form, the CDR3 reads TGTGCCAGTCATCCGAAGTCAGGGCGGCAAAACACCGGGGAGCTGTTTTTT.

The chain has TRBV6-1 and TRBJ1-2, with unresolved D. In germline, CDR1 is MNHNS, CDR2 SASEGT. CDR3 length equals 12 residues. Trimming removed 6 bases from V and 4 bases from J, with 9 bases in between. DNA for the CDR3: TGTGCCAGCAGAGGTAAAGGCTATGGCTACACCTTC. It encodes CASRGKGYGYTF.

This clonotype came up a few times. V gene TRBV19 combines with J gene TRBJ1-1; a possible D gene is TRBD1 (6 bases). The length of the CDR3 is 14 residues. Trimming pared 4 bases from V and 3 bases from J, leaving 12 bases between. CDR1 LNHDA and CDR2 SQIVND come from the germline V gene (reference sequence). The CDR3 region is CASSTAGAHTEAFF. In nucleotides, the CDR3 is TGTGCCAGTAGTACGGCGGGGGCACACACTGAAGCTTTCTTT.

The sample holds a few counts of this clonotype. The chain is built from TRBV6-6 and TRBJ1-6, with D tentatively TRBD1 (5 bases). The CDR3 extends over 16 amino acids. The germline V and J ends were trimmed by 0 bases and 7 bases, with 13 bases remaining between them. From germline, CDR1 is MNHNY and CDR2 SVGAGI (reference sequence). The CDR3 DNA reads TGTGCCAGCAGTTACTCACAGGACGAAAGGAATTCACCCCTCCACTTT. This sequence encodes CASSYSQDERNSPLHF.

The rearrangement uses TRBV6-2 or TRBV6-3 and TRBJ2-1; D is undetermined. The V end was cut by 5 bases, the J end by 11 bases, with 4 bases between. This CDR3 region has 9 residues. Germline CDR1 reads MNHEY; CDR2 reads SVGEGT. CDR3 in DNA: TGTGCCAGCAGTACCAAGCAGTTCTTC. It is translated as CASSTKQFF.

The chain has TRBV5-3 and TRBJ2-1; tentative D call: TRBD2 (5 bases). TRBV5-3 is an ORF, and what it does is uncertain. Trimming took 8 bases from V and 9 from J, leaving 24 bases between them. This CDR3 is 15 amino acids long. The CDR3 here is CASSIIDYLSGEQFF. CDR3 coding DNA: TGTGCCAGCAGCATAATAGACTATCTCTCGGGTGAGCAGTTCTTC.

CDR3 in amino acids: CASSFVENEQFF. The CDR3 bases are TGTGCCAGCAGCTTCGTCGAGAATGAGCAGTTCTTC. The chain employs TRBV7-2 and TRBJ2-1; D is unclear. The CDR3 is 12 amino acids. Germline assignment: CDR1 SGHTA and CDR2 FQGNSA. The germline V and J ends were trimmed by 3 bases and 7 bases, with 7 bases remaining between them.

This clonotype was counted a few times. CDR3 in DNA: TGTGCCAGCAGTAATAGCGGAACGAACACCGGGGAGCTGTTTTTT. Translation: CASSNSGTNTGELFF. The V gene is TRBV12-3 or TRBV12-4, the J gene TRBJ2-2, with D maybe TRBD2 (6 bases). The CDR3 loop spans 15 amino acids. The V gene lost 5 bases and the J gene lost 0 bases, with 10 bases spanning the gap.

This chain connects TRBV29-1 to TRBJ1-2; TRBD1 matches at 7 bases. V gave up 4 bases and J gave up 7 bases; unmatched junction bases: 3. This CDR3 is built from 11 residues. CDR1 and CDR2 from the germline V gene are SQVTM and ANQGSEA. CDR3 in DNA: TGCAGCGTTGGACAGGGTAGTGGCTACACCTTC. Protein: CSVGQGSGYTF. Full variable domain (rest looked up from reference TRBV29-1 and TRBJ1-2): SAVISQKPSRDICQRGTSLTIQCQVDSQVTMMFWYRQQPGQSLTLIATANQGSEATYESGFVIDKFPISRPNLTFSTLTVSNMSPEDSSIYLCSVGQGSGYTFGSGTRLTVV.

This clonotype was counted between two and nine times. The chain has TRBV7-2 and TRBJ2-7, with 8 bases that match TRBD2. The ends lost 5 bases at V and 3 bases at J; junction bases unmatched: 6. The germline gives CDR1 SGHTA, CDR2 FQGNSA. The CDR3 consists of 14 residues. The CDR3: CASSSGGNLYEQYF. The CDR3 DNA follows: TGTGCCAGCAGCAGCGGGGGAAATCTCTACGAGCAGTACTTC.

V gene TRBV20-1 combines with J gene TRBJ1-5, with TRBD1 matching 7 bases. CDR3 size: 16 residues. In germline, CDR1 is DFQATT, CDR2 SNEGSKA (reference sequence). J was trimmed by 0 bases and V by 6 bases; bases with no gene match: 11. The CDR3 sequence: CSAVRDSRYSNQPQHF. DNA for the CDR3: TGCAGTGCGGTCCGGGACAGTCGTTATAGCAATCAGCCCCAGCATTTT.

A few counts support this clonotype. This chain uses TRBV7-9 with TRBJ1-2; the D gene is possibly TRBD1 (5 bases). With 5 bases removed from V and 12 bases from J, the gap between germline ends came to 13 bases. Per the germline V gene, CDR1 is SEHNR and CDR2 is FQNEAQ (reference sequence). The CDR3 totals 11 residues. The CDR3 here is CASSPGTVNTF. DNA for the CDR3: TGTGCCAGCAGCCCAGGGACCGTTAACACCTTC.

This clonotype was seen more than once but under ten times. The chain joins TRBV7-2 to TRBJ2-1; the match to TRBD2 covers 12 bases. The V gene's germline CDR1 is SGHTA and CDR2 FQGNSA. The CDR3 loop spans 15 amino acids. With V trimmed by 5 bases and J by 5 bases, 4 bases remained unmatched. CDR3 amino acids: CASSRRLAGDNEQFF. The CDR3 DNA reads as TGTGCCAGCAGCCGACGACTAGCGGGGGACAATGAGCAGTTCTTC.

This clonotype was observed at least ten times. The CDR3 nucleotides are TGTGCCAGCAGCCGAGGAGGGGGACGAAATCAGCCCCAGCATTTT. It specifies CASSRGGGRNQPQHF. V is TRBV7-2 and J is TRBJ1-5, with a tentative D call TRBD1 (6 bases). In germline, CDR1 is SGHTA, CDR2 FQGNSA. The V and J ends lost 5 bases and 4 bases respectively, with 15 bases between them. The CDR3 contains 15 residues. Filled out from reference TRBV7-2 and TRBJ1-5, the complete variable domain reads GAGVSQSPSNKVTEKGKDVELRCDPISGHTALYWYRQSLGQGLEFLIYFQGNSAPDKSGLPSDRFSAERTGGSVSTLTIQRTQQEDSAVYLCASSRGGGRNQPQHFGDGTRLSIL.

The sample holds a few counts of this clonotype. The chain employs TRBV5-5 and TRBJ1-2, with a possible D match to TRBD1 (5 bases). The CDR3 runs 14 residues. CDR1 is SGHKS and CDR2 is YYEKEE in the germline V gene (reference sequence). Trimming pared 2 bases from V and 4 bases from J, leaving 12 bases between. CDR3 region: CASSFAGPGYGYTF. The CDR3 DNA reads TGTGCCAGCAGCTTTGCGGGGCCAGGCTATGGCTACACCTTC.

The rearrangement joins TRBV11-2 to TRBJ2-1, with a possible D match to TRBD1 (7 bases). Germline V gene sequence: CDR1 SGHAT, CDR2 FQNNGV. Trimming cost V 1 base and J 12 bases, with 10 bases left between them. The CDR3 has 12 residues. Written as DNA, the CDR3 is TGTGCCAGCAGCTTAGCGGGGGACAGGCAGTTCTTC. Translated: CASSLAGDRQFF.

A few counts support this clonotype. The genes are TRBV12-3 or TRBV12-4 and TRBJ2-1, with D perhaps matching TRBD1 (5 bases). Trimming took 0 bases from V and 10 from J, leaving 16 bases between them. CDR3 length equals 15 residues. The CDR3 coding sequence is TGTGCCAGCAGTTTAGCGGTTTCCAGGGCGGCAGAGCAGTTCTTC. Protein product: CASSLAVSRAAEQFF.